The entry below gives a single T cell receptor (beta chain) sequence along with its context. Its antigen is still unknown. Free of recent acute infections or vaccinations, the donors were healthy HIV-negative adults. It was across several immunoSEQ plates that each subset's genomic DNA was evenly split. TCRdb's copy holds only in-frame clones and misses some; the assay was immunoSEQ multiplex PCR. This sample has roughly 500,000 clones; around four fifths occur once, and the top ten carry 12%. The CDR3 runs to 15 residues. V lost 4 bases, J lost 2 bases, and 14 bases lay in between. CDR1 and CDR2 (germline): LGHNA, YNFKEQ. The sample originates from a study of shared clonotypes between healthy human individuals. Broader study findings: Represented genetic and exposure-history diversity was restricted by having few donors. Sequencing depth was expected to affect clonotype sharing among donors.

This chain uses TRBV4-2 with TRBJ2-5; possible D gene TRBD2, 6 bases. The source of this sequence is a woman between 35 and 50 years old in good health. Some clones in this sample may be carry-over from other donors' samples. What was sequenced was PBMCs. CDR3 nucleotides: TGTGCCAGCAGCCGACTAACCGGGAGTCAAGAGACCCAGTACTTC. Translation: CASSRLTGSQETQYF.